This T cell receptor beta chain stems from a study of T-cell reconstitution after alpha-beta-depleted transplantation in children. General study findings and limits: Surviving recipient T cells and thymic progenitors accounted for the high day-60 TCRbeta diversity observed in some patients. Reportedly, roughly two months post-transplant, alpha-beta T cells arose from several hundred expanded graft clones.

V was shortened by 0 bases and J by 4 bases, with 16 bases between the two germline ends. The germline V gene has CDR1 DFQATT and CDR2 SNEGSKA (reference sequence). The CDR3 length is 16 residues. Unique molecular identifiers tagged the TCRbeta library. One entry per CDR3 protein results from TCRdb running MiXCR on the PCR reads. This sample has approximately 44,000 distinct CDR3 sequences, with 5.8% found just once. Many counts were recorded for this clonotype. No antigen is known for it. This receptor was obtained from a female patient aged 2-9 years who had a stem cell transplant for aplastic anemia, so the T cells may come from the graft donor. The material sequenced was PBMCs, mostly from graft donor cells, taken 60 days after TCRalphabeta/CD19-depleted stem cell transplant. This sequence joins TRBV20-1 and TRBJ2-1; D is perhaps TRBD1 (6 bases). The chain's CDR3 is CSARDQGSGIYNEQFF. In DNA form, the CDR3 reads TGCAGTGCTAGAGATCAGGGGAGCGGAATTTACAATGAGCAGTTCTTC.